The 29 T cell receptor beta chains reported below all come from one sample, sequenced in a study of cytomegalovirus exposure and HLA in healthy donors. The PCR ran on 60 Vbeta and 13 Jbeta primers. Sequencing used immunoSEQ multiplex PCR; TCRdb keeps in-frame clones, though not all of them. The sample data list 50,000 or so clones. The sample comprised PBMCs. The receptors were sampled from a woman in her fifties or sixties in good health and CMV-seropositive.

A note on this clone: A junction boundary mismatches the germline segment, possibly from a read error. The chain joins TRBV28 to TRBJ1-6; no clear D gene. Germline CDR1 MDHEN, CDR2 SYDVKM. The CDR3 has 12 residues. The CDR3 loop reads CASSLMWSPLHF. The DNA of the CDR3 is TGTGCCAGCAGTTTAATGTGGTCACCCCTACACTTT.

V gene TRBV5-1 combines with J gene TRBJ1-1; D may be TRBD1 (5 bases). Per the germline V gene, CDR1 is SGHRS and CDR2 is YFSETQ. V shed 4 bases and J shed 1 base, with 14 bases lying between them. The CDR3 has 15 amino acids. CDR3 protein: CASSRSGGRNTEAFF. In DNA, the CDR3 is TGCGCCAGCAGCCGATCGGGGGGGAGGAACACTGAAGCTTTCTTT.

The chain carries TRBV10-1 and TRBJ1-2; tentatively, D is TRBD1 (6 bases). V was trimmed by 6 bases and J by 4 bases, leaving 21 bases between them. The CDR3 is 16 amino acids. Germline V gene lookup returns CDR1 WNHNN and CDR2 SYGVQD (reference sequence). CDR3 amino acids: CASSSRQAPAFYGYTF. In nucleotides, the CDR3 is TGCGCCAGCAGCTCCAGACAGGCCCCCGCTTTCTATGGCTACACCTTC.

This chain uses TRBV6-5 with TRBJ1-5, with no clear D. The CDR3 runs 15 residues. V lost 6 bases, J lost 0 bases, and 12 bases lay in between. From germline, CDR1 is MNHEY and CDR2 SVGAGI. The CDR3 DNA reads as TGTGCCAGCAGAAGCATGGTCCTTAGCAATCAGCCCCAGCATTTT. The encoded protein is CASRSMVLSNQPQHF.

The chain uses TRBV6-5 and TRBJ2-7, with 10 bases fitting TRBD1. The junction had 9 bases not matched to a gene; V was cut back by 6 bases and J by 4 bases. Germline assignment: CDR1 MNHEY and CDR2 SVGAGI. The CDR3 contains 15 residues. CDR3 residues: CASSHLGQGQYEQYF. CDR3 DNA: TGTGCCAGCAGCCACCTGGGACAGGGGCAATACGAGCAGTACTTC.

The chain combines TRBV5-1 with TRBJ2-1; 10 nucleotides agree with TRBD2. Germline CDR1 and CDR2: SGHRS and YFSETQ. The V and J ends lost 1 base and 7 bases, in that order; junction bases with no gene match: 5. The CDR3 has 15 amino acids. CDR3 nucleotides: TGCGCCAGCAGCTTGTCTAGCGGGGGCTTGAATGAGCAGTTCTTC. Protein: CASSLSSGGLNEQFF.

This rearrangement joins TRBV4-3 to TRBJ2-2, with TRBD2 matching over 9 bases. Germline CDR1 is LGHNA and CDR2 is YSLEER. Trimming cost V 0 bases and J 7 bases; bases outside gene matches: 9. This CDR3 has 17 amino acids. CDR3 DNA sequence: TGCGCCAGCAGCCAAGATATTGGGCTAGCGGGGAGCGGGGAGCTGTTTTTT. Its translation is CASSQDIGLAGSGELFF.

The CDR3 DNA reads TGTGCCAGCAGCTTAAATCCGACAGGGGGCTTCAATGAGCAGTTCTTC. This sequence encodes CASSLNPTGGFNEQFF. The genes are TRBV7-2 and TRBJ2-1; 10 positions agree with TRBD1. V gave up 2 bases and J gave up 6 bases; unmatched junction bases: 7. The CDR3 is made up of 16 amino acids. Germline V gene sequence: CDR1 SGHTA, CDR2 FQGNSA.

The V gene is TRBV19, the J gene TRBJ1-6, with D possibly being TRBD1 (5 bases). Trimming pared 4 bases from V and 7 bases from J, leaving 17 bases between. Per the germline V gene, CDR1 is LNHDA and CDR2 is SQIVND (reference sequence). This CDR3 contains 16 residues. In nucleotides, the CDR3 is TGTGCCAGTAGTAACTTCCAGGGTTCAGGGAATTCACCCCTCCACTTT. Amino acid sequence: CASSNFQGSGNSPLHF.

CDR3 in amino acids: CASSPPGQEYGYTF. Written as DNA, the CDR3 is TGTGCCAGCAGTCCCCCGGGACAAGAGTATGGCTACACCTTC. V gene TRBV6-6 combines with J gene TRBJ1-2, with D tentatively TRBD1 (6 bases). Trimming left V 5 bases short and J 5 bases short, with 15 bases between. CDR1 is MNHNY, CDR2 SVGAGI, per germline (reference sequence). The CDR3 totals 14 residues.

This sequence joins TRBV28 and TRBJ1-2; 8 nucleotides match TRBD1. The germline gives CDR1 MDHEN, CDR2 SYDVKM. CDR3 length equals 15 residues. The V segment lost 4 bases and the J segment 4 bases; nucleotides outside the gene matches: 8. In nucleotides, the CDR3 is TGTGCCAGCAGTTCAGGGGGCGGCCTGGGCTATGGCTACACCTTC. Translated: CASSSGGGLGYGYTF.

The CDR3 DNA follows: TGTGCCAGTAGTATAAGTGTCGGGAGACAGCAAGAGACCCAGTACTTC. It specifies CASSISVGRQQETQYF. The chain joins TRBV19 to TRBJ2-5; the D gene is possibly TRBD2 (6 bases). The CDR3 is made up of 16 amino acids. Trimming removed 2 bases at V and 2 bases at J, with 15 bases between. Germline CDR1 LNHDA, CDR2 SQIVND (reference sequence).

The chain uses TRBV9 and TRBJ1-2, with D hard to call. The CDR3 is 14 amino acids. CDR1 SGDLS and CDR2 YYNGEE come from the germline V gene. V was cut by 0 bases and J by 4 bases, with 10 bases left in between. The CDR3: CASSVGSPGYGYTF. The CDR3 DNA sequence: TGTGCCAGCAGCGTAGGGAGTCCGGGCTATGGCTACACCTTC.

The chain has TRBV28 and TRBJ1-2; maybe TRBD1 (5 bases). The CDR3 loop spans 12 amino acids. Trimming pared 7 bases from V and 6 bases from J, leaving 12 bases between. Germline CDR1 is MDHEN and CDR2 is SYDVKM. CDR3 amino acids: CASMGRAHGYTF. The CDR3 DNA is TGTGCCAGCATGGGCAGGGCCCATGGCTACACCTTC.

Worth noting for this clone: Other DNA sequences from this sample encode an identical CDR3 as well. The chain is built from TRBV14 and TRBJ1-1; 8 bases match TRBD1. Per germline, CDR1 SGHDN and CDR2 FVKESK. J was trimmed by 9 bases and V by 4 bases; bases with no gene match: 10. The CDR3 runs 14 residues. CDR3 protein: CASSRATGGDKAFF. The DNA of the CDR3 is TGTGCCAGCAGCCGAGCCACAGGGGGGGATAAAGCTTTCTTT.

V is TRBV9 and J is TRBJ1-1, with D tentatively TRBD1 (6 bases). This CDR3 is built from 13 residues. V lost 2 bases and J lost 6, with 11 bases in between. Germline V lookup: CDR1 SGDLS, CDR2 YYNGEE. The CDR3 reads CASSVQGMAEAFF. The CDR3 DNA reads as TGTGCCAGCAGCGTCCAGGGGATGGCTGAAGCTTTCTTT.

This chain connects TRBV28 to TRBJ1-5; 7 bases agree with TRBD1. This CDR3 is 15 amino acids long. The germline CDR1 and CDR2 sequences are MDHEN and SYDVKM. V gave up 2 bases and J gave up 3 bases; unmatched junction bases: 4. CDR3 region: CASSLGGQSNQPQHF. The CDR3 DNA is TGTGCCAGCAGTTTAGGGGGACAGTCCAATCAGCCCCAGCATTTT.

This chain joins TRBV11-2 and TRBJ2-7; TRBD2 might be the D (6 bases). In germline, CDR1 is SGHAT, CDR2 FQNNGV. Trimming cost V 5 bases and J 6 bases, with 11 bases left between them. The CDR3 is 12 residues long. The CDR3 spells CASSHGGSEQYF. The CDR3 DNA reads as TGTGCCAGCAGCCACGGAGGGAGCGAGCAGTACTTC.

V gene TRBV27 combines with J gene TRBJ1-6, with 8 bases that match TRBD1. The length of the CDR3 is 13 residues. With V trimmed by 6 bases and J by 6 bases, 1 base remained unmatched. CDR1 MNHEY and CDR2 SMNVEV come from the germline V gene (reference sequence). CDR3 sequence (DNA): TGTGCCAGCAGCGGGACAGGTAATTCACCCCTCCACTTT. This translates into CASSGTGNSPLHF.

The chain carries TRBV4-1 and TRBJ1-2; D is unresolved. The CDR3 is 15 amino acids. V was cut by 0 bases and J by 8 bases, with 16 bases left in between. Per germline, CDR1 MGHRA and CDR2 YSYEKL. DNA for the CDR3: TGCGCCAGCAGCCAAGATTTTGCTTCTATTGTGGGCTACACCTTC. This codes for CASSQDFASIVGYTF.

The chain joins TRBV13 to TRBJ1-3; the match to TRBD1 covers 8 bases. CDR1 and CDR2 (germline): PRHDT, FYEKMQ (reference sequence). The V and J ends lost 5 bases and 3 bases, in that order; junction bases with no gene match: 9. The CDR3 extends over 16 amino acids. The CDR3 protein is CASSPGTGSRGNTIYF. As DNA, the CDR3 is TGTGCCAGCAGCCCAGGGACAGGCTCTCGTGGAAACACCATATATTTT.

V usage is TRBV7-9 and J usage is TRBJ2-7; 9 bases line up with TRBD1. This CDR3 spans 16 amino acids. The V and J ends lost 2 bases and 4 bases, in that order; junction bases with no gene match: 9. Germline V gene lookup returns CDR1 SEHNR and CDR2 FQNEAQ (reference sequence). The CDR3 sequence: CASSLPGVQGAYEQYF. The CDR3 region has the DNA TGTGCCAGCAGCTTACCCGGAGTACAGGGGGCTTACGAGCAGTACTTC.

CDR3 nucleotides: TGTGCCAGCTCACCTGCCGGGACAGCCCTAGCAAACTATGGCTACACCTTC. Translation: CASSPAGTALANYGYTF. This rearrangement joins TRBV18 to TRBJ1-2; 7 nucleotides agree with TRBD1. This CDR3 contains 17 residues. J lost 2 bases, V lost 3 bases, and 12 bases had no gene match. The germline CDR1 and CDR2 sequences are KGHSH and LQKENI.

CDR3 nucleotide sequence: TGTGCCACCAGCAGAGACCCGCCCCTAGCGGAGAGCCAAGAGACCCAGTACTTC. Its protein product is CATSRDPPLAESQETQYF. The V gene is TRBV15, the J gene TRBJ2-5; the match to TRBD2 covers 7 bases. The V segment lost 0 bases and the J segment 1 base; nucleotides outside the gene matches: 11. Per germline, CDR1 LNHNV and CDR2 YYDKDF (reference sequence). The CDR3 is 18 amino acids.

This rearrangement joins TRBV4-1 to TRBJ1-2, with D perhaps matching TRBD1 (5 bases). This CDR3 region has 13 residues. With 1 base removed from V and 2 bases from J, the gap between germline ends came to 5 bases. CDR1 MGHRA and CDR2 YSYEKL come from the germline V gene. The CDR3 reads CASSQAGNYGYTF. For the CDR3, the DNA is TGCGCCAGCAGCCAAGCAGGGAACTATGGCTACACCTTC.

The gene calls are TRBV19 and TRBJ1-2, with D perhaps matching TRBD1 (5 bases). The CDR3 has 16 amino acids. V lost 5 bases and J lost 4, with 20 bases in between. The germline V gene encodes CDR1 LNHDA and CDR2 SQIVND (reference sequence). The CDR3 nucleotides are TGTGCCAGTAGTCCCCAGAGCGCAGGGAGGGGCTATGGCTACACCTTC. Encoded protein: CASSPQSAGRGYGYTF.

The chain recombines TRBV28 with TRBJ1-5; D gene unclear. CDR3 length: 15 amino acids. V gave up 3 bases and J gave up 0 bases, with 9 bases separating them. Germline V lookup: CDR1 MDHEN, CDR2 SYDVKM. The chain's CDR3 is CASSFPDYSNQPQHF. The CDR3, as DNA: TGTGCCAGCAGTTTTCCAGACTATAGCAATCAGCCCCAGCATTTT.

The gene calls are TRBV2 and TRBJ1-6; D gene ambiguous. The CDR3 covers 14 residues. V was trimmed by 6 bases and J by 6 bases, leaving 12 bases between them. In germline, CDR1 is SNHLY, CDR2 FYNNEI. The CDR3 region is CASRGGVSNSPLHF. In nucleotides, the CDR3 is TGTGCCAGCAGAGGAGGAGTTTCTAATTCACCCCTCCACTTT.

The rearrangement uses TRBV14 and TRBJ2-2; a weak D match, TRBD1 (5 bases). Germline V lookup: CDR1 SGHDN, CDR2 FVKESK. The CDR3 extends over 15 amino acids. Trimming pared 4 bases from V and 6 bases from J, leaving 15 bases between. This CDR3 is CASSPKGRHSGELFF. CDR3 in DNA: TGTGCCAGCAGCCCGAAGGGGCGGCATTCCGGGGAGCTGTTTTTT.